This entry features one TCR beta chain sequence. Its binding antigen is unknown. Base qualities are not at hand, and no much larger clone is one base apart. The germline V gene encodes CDR1 MDHEN and CDR2 SYDVKM. V is pared back by 7 bases and J by 4 bases, with 16 bases lying between the germline termini. The CDR3, cysteine through phenylalanine, is 14 amino acids long. Only the CDR3 DNA stays, 42 bases, in frame from base 1. This sample is part of a study of shared clonotypes between healthy human individuals (dated by TCRdb to the early 2020s). Background for the entire study: A couple of women and a few men aged 18 to 49 years were included in the cohort. For each donor, three plates each were used for CD4 naive and CD4 memory, two plates were used for CD8 naive, and one plate was used for CD8 memory. To estimate repertoire size and how much clonotypes are shared between individuals, the study performed deep sequencing of blood TCR repertoires from about five healthy adults. Between about 0.94 and 8.9 billion PBMCs per donor were obtained by leukapheresis. To increase sequencing depth and limit assay-specific biases, TCR repertoire library preparation and sequencing were carried out by different laboratories using diverse techniques. On the study overall, not on this receptor specifically: Based on pairwise subsampling, the degree of clonotype sharing among donors was expected to be affected by sequencing depth. Roughly 5% of naive CD4, around 4% of naive CD8, roughly 2.4% of memory CD4, and roughly 0.4% of memory CD8 clonotypes were shared across several donors. The small number of donors limited the genetic and exposure-history diversity represented. Even with the large sequencing depth, rarefaction of the sorted-subset datasets indicated that sequencing was incomplete. Only blood was sampled, and tissue TCR repertoires likely differ from those in blood. Compared with non-shared clonotypes, clonotypes shared by all four sorted-subset donors had higher generation probabilities. Naive subsets generally had larger estimated clonotype richness than memory subsets.

TCR CDR3 regions were amplified from genomic DNA by multiplex PCR using the deep immunoSEQ assay. For each cell subset, the extracted genomic DNA was distributed evenly across all wells of several immunoSEQ 96-well plates, and each plate served as one replicate. For sorted subsets, 200 to 250 ng of genomic DNA, equivalent to some 33,000 T cell genomes, went into each replicate PCR. Purified libraries were quantified with a Qubit 3.0 fluorometer, sized on a Bioanalyzer 2100, and re-quantified with the KAPA Library Quantification kit. Every immunoSEQ 96-well plate was sequenced on a dedicated single-read 150-cycle Illumina NextSeq 550 flow cell. The study's processing was this. Because only junctional sequences without quality scores were contained in the immunoSEQ output, filtering matching that applied to full-length reads could not be performed. To assign V/J genes and CDR3, sequences were annotated against IMGT germline references using PyIR, a Python wrapper for IgBLAST v1.9. Reads with weak V/J assignments (E-value above 1e-6), missing CDR3, stop codons, out-of-frame junctions, or ambiguous translated residues were removed. V3J clonotypes were defined as sequences sharing the same inferred V gene, J gene, and CDR3 amino acid sequence. To compute the percentage overlap between repertoires, the number of shared unique clonotypes was divided by the size of the smaller repertoire. Richness of each repertoire was evaluated using RTK rarefaction, the Chao1 estimator, and Recon v2.1 estimates of unobserved clonotypes. Generation probabilities were computed with OLGA for all TCRbeta clonotypes obtained by the gDNA method from a handful of donors. This is the immuneACCESS table as TCRdb keeps it, with only in-frame sequences that have V and J called. A part of the clones is gone; compared with another copy, unresolved V genes explain less than half, and the rest is unexplained. V and J calls and clone size are as listed in that table; D and trimming were resolved from the DNA. The sample data list 560,000 or so clones, and 95% to 97% of these were observed just once. The ten largest clones capture 0.11% of the sample.

CD8 naive samples consisted of CD45RO-negative cells that were positively selected for CCR7, yielding a CD45RA+CCR7+ population without TemRA cells. Healthy HIV-negative adults with no recently reported acute infections or vaccinations were included as donors. All donors were Caucasian adults living in Nashville, Tennessee, USA. Blood was collected by leukapheresis, and PBMCs were isolated by Ficoll-Histopaque density gradient centrifugation and then cryopreserved in liquid nitrogen vapor phase. Analytical flow cytometry was used to check the purity and quantity of every magnetically sorted T cell population. Genomic DNA was isolated from each sorted fraction and quantified by UV absorbance on a Nanodrop 2000c.

This TCR was recovered from a woman aged 25 to 45 in good health. The sequenced sample was naive CD8+ T cells sorted from blood. What the cell subset or site label conveys for this sample: CD45RA+CCR7+. The rearrangement combines TRBV28 with TRBJ1-2; TRBD1 is perhaps the D gene, given 6 matching bases. The sequence in DNA is TGTGCCAGCAACGGACAGATTACTTCCTATGGCTACACCTTC. Translated, this gives CASNGQITSYGYTF.